This T cell receptor beta chain was obtained from a study of T cells in Graves' hyperthyroidism and ophthalmopathy. The ends were cut back, 7 bases at V and 5 bases at J, with 15 bases in the middle. The CDR3 extends over 13 amino acids. CDR1 and CDR2 (germline): SGHTA, FQGNSA. Study results and caveats: Most clonotypes expanded in thyroid above 0.001 were likewise present in blood. From stable hyperthyroidism, ophthalmopathy was separated by a 13 V-J model.

Aged 18 to 65, the patients had hyperthyroidism that was newly diagnosed and had lasted under 2 months. As for this clonotype: Its antigen is currently unknown.

TCR beta CDR3 region amplification was performed from RNA transcripts. During a first-round RT-PCR of the TCR CDR3, the HTBI primer set was used. Each CDR3 protein gets one entry after TCRdb re-called the multiplex PCR reads with MiXCR. The sample lists roughly 93,000 distinct CDR3 sequences, around 37% occurring once. The genes are TRBV7-2 and TRBJ2-7, with D possibly being TRBD1 (5 bases). This TCR derives from a woman aged 25 to 45 with Graves' hyperthyroidism. The sequenced sample consisted of peripheral blood or thyroid tissue (not recorded which). The CDR3 DNA sequence: TGTGCCAGCAACTGGGGCAGGACCGACGAGCAGTACTTC. The encoded protein is CASNWGRTDEQYF.